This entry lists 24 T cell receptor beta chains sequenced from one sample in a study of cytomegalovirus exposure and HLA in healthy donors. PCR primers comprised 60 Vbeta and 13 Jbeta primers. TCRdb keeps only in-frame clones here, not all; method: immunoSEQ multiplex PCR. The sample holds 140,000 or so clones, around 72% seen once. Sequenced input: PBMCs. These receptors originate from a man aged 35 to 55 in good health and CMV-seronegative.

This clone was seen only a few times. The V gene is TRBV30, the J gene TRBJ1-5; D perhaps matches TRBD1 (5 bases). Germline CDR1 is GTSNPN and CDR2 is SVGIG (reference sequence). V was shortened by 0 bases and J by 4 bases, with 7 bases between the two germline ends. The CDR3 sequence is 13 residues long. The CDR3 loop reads CAWSVQENQPQHF. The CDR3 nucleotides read TGTGCCTGGAGTGTACAGGAAAATCAGCCCCAGCATTTT.

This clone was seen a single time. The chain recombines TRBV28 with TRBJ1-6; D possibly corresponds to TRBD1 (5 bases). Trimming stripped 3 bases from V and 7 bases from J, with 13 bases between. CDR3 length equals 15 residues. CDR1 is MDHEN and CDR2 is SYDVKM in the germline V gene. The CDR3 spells CASSFLGKGNSPLHF. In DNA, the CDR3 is TGTGCCAGCAGTTTCTTGGGGAAGGGGAATTCACCCCTCCACTTT.

CDR3 in amino acids: CASRYTGQGKYEQYF. CDR3 bases: TGTGCCAGCAGATACACGGGACAGGGCAAGTACGAGCAGTACTTC. This chain connects TRBV28 to TRBJ2-7; 9 positions match TRBD1. The germline CDR1 and CDR2 sequences are MDHEN and SYDVKM. The trim removed 6 bases at V and 4 bases at J, leaving 10 bases unmatched. This CDR3 is 15 amino acids long.

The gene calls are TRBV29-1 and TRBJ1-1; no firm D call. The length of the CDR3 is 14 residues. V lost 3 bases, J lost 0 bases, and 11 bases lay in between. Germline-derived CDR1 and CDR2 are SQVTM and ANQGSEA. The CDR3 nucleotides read TGCAGCGTTGATAATGAGGTATTGAACACTGAAGCTTTCTTT. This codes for CSVDNEVLNTEAFF.

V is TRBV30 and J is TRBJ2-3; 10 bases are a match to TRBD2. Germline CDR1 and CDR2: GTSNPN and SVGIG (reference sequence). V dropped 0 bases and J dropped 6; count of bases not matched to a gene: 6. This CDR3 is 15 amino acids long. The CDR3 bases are TGTGCCTGGAGTGTACGTTCTAGCGGGAGTGATACGCAGTATTTT. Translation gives CAWSVRSSGSDTQYF. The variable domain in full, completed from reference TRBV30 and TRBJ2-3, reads SQTIHQWPATLVQPVGSPLSLECTVEGTSNPNLYWYRQAAGRGLQLLFYSVGIGQISSEVPQNLSASRPQDRQFILSSKKLLLSDSGFYLCAWSVRSSGSDTQYFGPGTRLTVL.

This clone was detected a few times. This CDR3 is CASRPLGQVRRDTEAFF. For the CDR3, the DNA is TGTGCCAGCAGACCCTTGGGACAGGTTCGGCGGGACACTGAAGCTTTCTTT. J is TRBJ1-1 and V is TRBV28; 8 bases align to TRBD1. V was pared by 6 bases and J by 3 bases, with 15 bases of the junction left unmatched. The germline gives CDR1 MDHEN, CDR2 SYDVKM. The CDR3 runs to 17 residues.

CDR3 in DNA: TGTGCCGGGGGACAGGGGGTGGCCCAGCATTTT. This encodes CAGGQGVAQHF. This chain uses TRBV2 with TRBJ1-5; 11 nucleotides align to TRBD1. V shed 11 bases, J shed 11 bases, and the junction held 5 bases outside the gene matches. Germline V CDR1 and CDR2: SNHLY, FYNNEI. The CDR3 extends over 11 amino acids.

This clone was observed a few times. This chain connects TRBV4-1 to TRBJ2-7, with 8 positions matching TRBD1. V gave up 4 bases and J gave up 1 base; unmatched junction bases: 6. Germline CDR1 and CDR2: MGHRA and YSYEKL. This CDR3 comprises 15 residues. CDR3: CASSRQGQTSYEQYF. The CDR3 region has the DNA TGCGCCAGCAGCCGACAGGGGCAAACTTCCTACGAGCAGTACTTC.

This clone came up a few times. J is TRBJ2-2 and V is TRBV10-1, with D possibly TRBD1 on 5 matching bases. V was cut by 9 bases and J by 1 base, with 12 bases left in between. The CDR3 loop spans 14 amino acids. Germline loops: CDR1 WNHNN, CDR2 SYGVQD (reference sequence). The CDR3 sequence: CASFNRRNTGELFF. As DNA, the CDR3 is TGCGCCAGTTTCAACAGGAGGAACACCGGGGAGCTGTTTTTT.

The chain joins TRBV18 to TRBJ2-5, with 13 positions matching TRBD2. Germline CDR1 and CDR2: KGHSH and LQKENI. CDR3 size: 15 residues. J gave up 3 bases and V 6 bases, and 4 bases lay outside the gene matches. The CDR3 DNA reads TGTGCCAGCTCCCGCGGACTAGCGGGGGAAGAGACCCAGTACTTC. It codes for CASSRGLAGEETQYF.

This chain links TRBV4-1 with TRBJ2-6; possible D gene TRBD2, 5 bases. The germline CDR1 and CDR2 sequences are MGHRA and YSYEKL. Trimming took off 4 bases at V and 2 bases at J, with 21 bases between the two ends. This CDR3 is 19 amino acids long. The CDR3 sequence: CASSPAQAYRGPGANVLTF. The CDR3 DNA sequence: TGCGCCAGCAGCCCAGCCCAGGCGTACCGCGGGCCTGGGGCCAACGTCCTGACTTTC.

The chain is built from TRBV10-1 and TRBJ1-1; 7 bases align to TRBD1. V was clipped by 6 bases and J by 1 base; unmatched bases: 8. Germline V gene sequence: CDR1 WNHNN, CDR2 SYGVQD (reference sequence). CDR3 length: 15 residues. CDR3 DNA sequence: TGCGCCAGCAGCGACCCGGGACAGCCGAACACTGAAGCTTTCTTT. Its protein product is CASSDPGQPNTEAFF.

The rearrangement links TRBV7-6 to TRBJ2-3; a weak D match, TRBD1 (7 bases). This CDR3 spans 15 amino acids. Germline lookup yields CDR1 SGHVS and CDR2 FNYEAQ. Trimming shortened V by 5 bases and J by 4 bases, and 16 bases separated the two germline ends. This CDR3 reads CASSRGGVAADTQYF. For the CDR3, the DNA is TGTGCCAGCAGCCGAGGGGGCGTAGCGGCAGATACGCAGTATTTT.

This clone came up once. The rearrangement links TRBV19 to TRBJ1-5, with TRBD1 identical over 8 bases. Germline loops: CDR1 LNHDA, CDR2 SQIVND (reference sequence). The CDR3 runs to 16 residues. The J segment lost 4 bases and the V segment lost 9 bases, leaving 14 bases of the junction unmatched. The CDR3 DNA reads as TGTGCCAGCGACAGGGGAGTTGGCCCAGATAATCAGCCCCAGCATTTT. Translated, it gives CASDRGVGPDNQPQHF.

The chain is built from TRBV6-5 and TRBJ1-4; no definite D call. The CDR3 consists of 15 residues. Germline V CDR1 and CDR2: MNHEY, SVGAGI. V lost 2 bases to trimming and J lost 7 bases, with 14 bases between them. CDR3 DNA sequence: TGTGCCAGCAGTTACGGTGGAGAGTTGAGTGAAAAACTGTTTTTT. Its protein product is CASSYGGELSEKLFF.

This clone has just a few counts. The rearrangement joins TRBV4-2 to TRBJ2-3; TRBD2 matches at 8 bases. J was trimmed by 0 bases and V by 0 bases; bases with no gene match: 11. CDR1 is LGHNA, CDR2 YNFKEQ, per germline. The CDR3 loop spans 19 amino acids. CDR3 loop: CASSQESSGSLLSTDTQYF. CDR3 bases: TGTGCCAGCAGCCAAGAGTCAAGCGGGAGTCTCTTGAGCACAGATACGCAGTATTTT.

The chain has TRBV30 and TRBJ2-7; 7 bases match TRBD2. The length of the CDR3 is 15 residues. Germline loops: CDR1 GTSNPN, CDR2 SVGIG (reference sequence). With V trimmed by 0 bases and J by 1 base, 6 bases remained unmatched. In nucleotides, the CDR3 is TGTGCCTGGAGTGTACCTCGGGAGGCTTCCTACGAGCAGTACTTC. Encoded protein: CAWSVPREASYEQYF.

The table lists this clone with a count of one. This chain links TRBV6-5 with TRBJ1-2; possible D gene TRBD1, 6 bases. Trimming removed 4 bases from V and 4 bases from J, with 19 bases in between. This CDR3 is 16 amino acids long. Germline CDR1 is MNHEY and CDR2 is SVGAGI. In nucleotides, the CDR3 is TGTGCCAGCAGTTCAGAGGGGGGGCAGTACGCCTATGGCTACACCTTC. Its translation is CASSSEGGQYAYGYTF.

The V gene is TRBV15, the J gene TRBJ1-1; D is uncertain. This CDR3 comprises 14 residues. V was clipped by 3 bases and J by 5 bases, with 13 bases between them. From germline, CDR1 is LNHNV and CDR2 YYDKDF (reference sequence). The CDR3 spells CATSRGEQLTEAFF. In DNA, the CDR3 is TGTGCCACCAGCAGGGGAGAACAGCTTACTGAAGCTTTCTTT.

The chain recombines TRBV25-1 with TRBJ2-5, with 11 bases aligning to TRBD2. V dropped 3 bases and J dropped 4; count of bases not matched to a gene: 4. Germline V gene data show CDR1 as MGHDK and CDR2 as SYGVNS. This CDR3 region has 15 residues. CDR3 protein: CASSDLGLAGETQYF. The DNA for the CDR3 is TGTGCCAGCAGTGACCTAGGACTAGCGGGAGAGACCCAGTACTTC. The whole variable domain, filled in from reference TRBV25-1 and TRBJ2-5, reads EADIYQTPRYLVIGTGKKITLECSQTMGHDKMYWYQQDPGMELHLIHYSYGVNSTEKGDLSSESTVSRIRTEHFPLTLESARPSHTSQYLCASSDLGLAGETQYFGPGTRLLVL.

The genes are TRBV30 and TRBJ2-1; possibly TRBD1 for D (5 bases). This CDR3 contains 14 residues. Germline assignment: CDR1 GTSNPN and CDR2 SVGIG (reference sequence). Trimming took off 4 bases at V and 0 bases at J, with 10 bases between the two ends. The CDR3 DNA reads TGTGCCTGGACAGGGTACAGCTCCTACAATGAGCAGTTCTTC. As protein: CAWTGYSSYNEQFF.

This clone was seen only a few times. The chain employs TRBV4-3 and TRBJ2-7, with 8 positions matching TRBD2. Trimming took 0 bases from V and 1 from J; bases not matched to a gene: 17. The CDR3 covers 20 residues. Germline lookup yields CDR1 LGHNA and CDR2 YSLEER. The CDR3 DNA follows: TGCGCCAGCAGCCAAGACCACCCTGGGCTGGGACTAGTGAGTTCCTACGAGCAGTACTTC. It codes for CASSQDHPGLGLVSSYEQYF.

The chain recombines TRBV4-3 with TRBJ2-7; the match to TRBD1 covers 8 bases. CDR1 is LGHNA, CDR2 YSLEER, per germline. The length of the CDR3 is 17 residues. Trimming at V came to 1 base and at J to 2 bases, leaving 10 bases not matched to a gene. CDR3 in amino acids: CASSQGPGQGAPYEQYF. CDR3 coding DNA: TGCGCCAGCAGCCAAGGGCCCGGGCAGGGGGCTCCCTACGAGCAGTACTTC.

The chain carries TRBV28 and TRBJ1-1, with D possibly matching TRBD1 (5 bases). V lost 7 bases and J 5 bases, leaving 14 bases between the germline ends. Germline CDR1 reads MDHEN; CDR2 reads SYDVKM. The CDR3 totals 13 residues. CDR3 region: CASIDGGRTEAFF. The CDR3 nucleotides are TGTGCCAGCATTGACGGGGGAAGGACTGAAGCTTTCTTT. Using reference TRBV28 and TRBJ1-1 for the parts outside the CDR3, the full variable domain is DVKVTQSSRYLVKRTGEKVFLECVQDMDHENMFWYRQDPGLGLRLIYFSYDVKMKEKGDIPEGYSVSREKKERFSLILESASTNQTSMYLCASIDGGRTEAFFGQGTRLTVV.